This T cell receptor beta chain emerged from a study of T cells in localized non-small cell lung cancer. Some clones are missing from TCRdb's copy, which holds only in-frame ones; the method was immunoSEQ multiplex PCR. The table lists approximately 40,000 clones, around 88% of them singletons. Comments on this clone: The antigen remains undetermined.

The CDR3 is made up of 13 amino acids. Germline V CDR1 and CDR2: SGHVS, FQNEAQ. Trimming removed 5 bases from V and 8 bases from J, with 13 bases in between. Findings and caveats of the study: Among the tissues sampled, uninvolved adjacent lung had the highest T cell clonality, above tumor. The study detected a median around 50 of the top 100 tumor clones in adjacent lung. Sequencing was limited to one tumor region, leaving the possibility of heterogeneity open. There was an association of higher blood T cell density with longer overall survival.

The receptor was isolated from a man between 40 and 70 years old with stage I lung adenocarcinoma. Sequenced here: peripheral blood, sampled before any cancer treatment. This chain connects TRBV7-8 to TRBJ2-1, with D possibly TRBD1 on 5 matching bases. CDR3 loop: CASSPRQPYEQFF. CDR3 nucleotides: TGTGCCAGCAGCCCCCGACAGCCCTATGAGCAGTTCTTC. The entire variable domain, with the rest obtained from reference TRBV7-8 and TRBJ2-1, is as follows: GAGVSQSPRYKVAKRGQDVALRCDPISGHVSLFWYQQALGQGPEFLTYFQNEAQLDKSGLPSDRFFAERPEGSVSTLKIQRTQQEDSAVYLCASSPRQPYEQFFGPGTRLTVL.